Presented here are 7 T cell receptor beta chains from one specimen sequenced in a study of T cells after yellow fever vaccination. TCRdb fed the 5' RACE reads into MiXCR, producing one record per CDR3 protein. The table shows about 120,000 distinct CDR3 sequences, with over 8% occurring only once. The material was CD8+ T cells sorted from PBMCs, obtained on the day of the yellow fever booster vaccination. The receptors come from a man aged 18 to 29 who received the YFV17D yellow fever vaccine.

This clonotype was observed many times. The chain joins TRBV10-3 to TRBJ2-1; TRBD2 aligns across 8 bases. The junction had 7 bases not matched to a gene; V was cut back by 10 bases and J by 5 bases. The CDR3 covers 13 residues. The germline V gene encodes CDR1 ENHRY and CDR2 SYGVKD. CDR3 region: CATGRGENNEQFF. The CDR3 nucleotides read TGTGCCACCGGGAGGGGGGAAAACAATGAGCAGTTCTTC.

This clonotype occurred a few times. The chain uses TRBV29-1 and TRBJ2-7; 7 nucleotides match TRBD1. V shed 7 bases and J 2 bases; nucleotides not matched to a gene: 2. The germline CDR1 and CDR2 sequences are SQVTM and ANQGSEA. CDR3 length: 11 amino acids. CDR3: CSAQGAYEQYF. In DNA, the CDR3 is TGCAGCGCTCAGGGGGCCTACGAGCAGTACTTC.

The chain carries TRBV10-2 and TRBJ2-7, with D maybe TRBD2 (5 bases). Germline values: CDR1 WSHSY, CDR2 SAAADI. This CDR3 contains 13 residues. Trimming removed 2 bases from V and 5 bases from J, with 10 bases in between. CDR3 amino acids: CASSEHGADEQYF. DNA for the CDR3: TGCGCCAGCAGTGAGCATGGAGCGGACGAGCAGTACTTC.

In its sample, this clonotype was seen many times. The chain links TRBV6-1 to TRBJ2-7; D gene uncertain. From germline, CDR1 is MNHNS and CDR2 SASEGT. V was shortened by 4 bases and J by 3 bases, with 13 bases between the two germline ends. The CDR3 covers 14 residues. The chain's CDR3 is CASSVLHPLYEQYF. DNA for the CDR3: TGTGCCAGCAGTGTACTTCACCCCCTCTACGAGCAGTACTTC.

This clonotype turned up a few times. V gene TRBV24-1 combines with J gene TRBJ2-3; TRBD2 agrees at 11 bases. The CDR3 length is 17 residues. Germline CDR1 KGHDR, CDR2 SFDVKD. V was clipped by 2 bases and J by 1 base; unmatched bases: 4. The CDR3 loop is CATSDSSGGPRTDTQYF. In nucleotides, the CDR3 is TGTGCCACCAGTGATTCTAGCGGGGGGCCTCGCACAGATACGCAGTATTTT.

This clonotype came up a few times. The chain has TRBV4-1 and TRBJ2-2, with D unclear. Germline CDR1 MGHRA, CDR2 YSYEKL. V lost 1 base to trimming and J lost 13 bases, with 10 bases between them. The CDR3 runs 12 residues. The CDR3 spells CASSQGGPWLFF. The CDR3 DNA follows: TGCGCCAGCAGCCAAGGGGGTCCTTGGCTGTTTTTT.

This clonotype was counted between two and nine times. CDR3 sequence (DNA): TGCGCCAGCAGCTTGTGGGCGGGGGGTTCCTACGAGCAGTACTTC. Encoded protein: CASSLWAGGSYEQYF. The chain links TRBV5-1 to TRBJ2-7; TRBD2 aligns across 8 bases. Germline CDR1 reads SGHRS; CDR2 reads YFSETQ. The CDR3 extends over 15 amino acids. V dropped 1 base and J dropped 1; count of bases not matched to a gene: 4.